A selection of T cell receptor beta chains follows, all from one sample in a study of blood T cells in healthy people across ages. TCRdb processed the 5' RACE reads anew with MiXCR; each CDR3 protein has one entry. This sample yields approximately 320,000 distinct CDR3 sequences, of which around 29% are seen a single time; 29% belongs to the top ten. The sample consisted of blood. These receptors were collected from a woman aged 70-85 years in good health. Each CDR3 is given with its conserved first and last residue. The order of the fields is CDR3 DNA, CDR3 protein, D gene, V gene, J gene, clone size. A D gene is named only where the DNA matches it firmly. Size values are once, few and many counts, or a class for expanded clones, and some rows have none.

CDR3 DNA: TGTGCCAGCAGCTTCGGGGGAGTGGAGCGGGAGGGGGGGCAGTTCTTC
CDR3 protein: CASSFGGVEREGGQFF
D gene: TRBD2
V gene: TRBV7-2
J gene: TRBJ2-1
clone size: few

CDR3 DNA: TGCGCCAGCAGCCAAGGGACTAGCGGGAGGGGTCAGTACAATGAGCAGTTCTTC
CDR3 protein: CASSQGTSGRGQYNEQFF
D gene: TRBD2
V gene: TRBV4-1
J gene: TRBJ2-1
clone size: few

CDR3 DNA: TGTGCCAGCAGTCCAACTAGCGGGAGCACAGATACGCAGTATTTT
CDR3 protein: CASSPTSGSTDTQYF
D gene: TRBD2
V gene: TRBV28
J gene: TRBJ2-3
clone size: NA

CDR3 DNA: TGCGCCAGCAGCCAAGATGGGCGGCTACAGGGTGAGCAGTTCTTC
CDR3 protein: CASSQDGRLQGEQFF
D gene: NA
V gene: TRBV4-1
J gene: TRBJ2-1
clone size: NA

CDR3 DNA: TGCAGCGTAGGGACGGTGAACACCGGGGAGCTGTTTTTT
CDR3 protein: CSVGTVNTGELFF
D gene: NA
V gene: TRBV29-1
J gene: TRBJ2-2
clone size: many

CDR3 DNA: TGTGCCAGCAGTGAAGGGGGGGGACTTGGGGAACTGTTTTTT
CDR3 protein: CASSEGGGLGELFF
D gene: NA
V gene: TRBV6-1
J gene: TRBJ1-4
clone size: few

CDR3 DNA: TGCGCCAGCAGTGAGTCCGGGACTAACGATGAGACCCAGTACTTC
CDR3 protein: CASSESGTNDETQYF
D gene: TRBD2
V gene: TRBV10-1
J gene: TRBJ2-5
clone size: few

CDR3 DNA: TGCAGCGTTGAAGATCCCCTGGTAGGTGGCACTGAAGCTTTCTTT
CDR3 protein: CSVEDPLVGGTEAFF
D gene: NA
V gene: TRBV29-1
J gene: TRBJ1-1
clone size: NA

CDR3 DNA: TGCAGCGTTGGGACAGCTAACTATGGCTACACCTTC
CDR3 protein: CSVGTANYGYTF
D gene: NA
V gene: TRBV29-1
J gene: TRBJ1-2
clone size: NA

CDR3 DNA: TGCGCCAGCAGCCAAGAAAGTGATCCGGGACTGTTC
CDR3 protein: CASSQESDPGLF
D gene: NA
V gene: TRBV4-1
J gene: TRBJ1-2
clone size: once

CDR3 DNA: TGTGCCAGCTTTGCTCTAGCGGGGGGAGAGGAGGCCCAGTACTTC
CDR3 protein: CASFALAGGEEAQYF
D gene: TRBD2
V gene: TRBV28
J gene: TRBJ2-5
clone size: NA

CDR3 DNA: TGCGCCAGCAGCTTTTCGGGAGGGGAGAAAGAGACCCAGTACTTC
CDR3 protein: CASSFSGGEKETQYF
D gene: TRBD2
V gene: TRBV5-1
J gene: TRBJ2-5
clone size: few

CDR3 DNA: TGTGCCAGCAGTTTAAGTGGGAGTATGAGAGAGCAGTACTTC
CDR3 protein: CASSLSGSMREQYF
D gene: NA
V gene: TRBV28
J gene: TRBJ2-7
clone size: NA

CDR3 DNA: TGCAGTGCTAGAGATCGGGGGGGTAGTGGCAAAAACATTCAGTACTTC
CDR3 protein: CSARDRGGSGKNIQYF
D gene: TRBD2
V gene: TRBV20-1
J gene: TRBJ2-4
clone size: NA